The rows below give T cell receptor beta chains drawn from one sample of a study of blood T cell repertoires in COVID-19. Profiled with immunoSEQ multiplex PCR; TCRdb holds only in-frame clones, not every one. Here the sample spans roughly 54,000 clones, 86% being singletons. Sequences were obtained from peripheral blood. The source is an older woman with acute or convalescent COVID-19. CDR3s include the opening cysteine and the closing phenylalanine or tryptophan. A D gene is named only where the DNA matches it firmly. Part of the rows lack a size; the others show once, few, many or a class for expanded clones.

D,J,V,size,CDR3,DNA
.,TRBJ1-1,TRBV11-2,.,CASSSGGRPEAFF,TGTGCCAGCAGTTCGGGGGGCCGCCCTGAAGCTTTCTTT
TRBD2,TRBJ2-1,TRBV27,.,CASSLGGSSYNEQFF,TGTGCCAGCAGTTTGGGCGGGAGCTCCTACAATGAGCAGTTCTTC
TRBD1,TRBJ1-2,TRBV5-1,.,CASSPGTAHGYTF,TGCGCCAGCAGCCCAGGGACAGCCCATGGCTACACCTTC
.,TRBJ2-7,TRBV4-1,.,CASSQEQGTYEQYF,TGCGCCAGCAGCCAAGAACAGGGTACCTACGAGCAGTACTTC
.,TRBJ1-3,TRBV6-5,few,CASLSGSPLNTIYF,TGTGCCAGCCTGTCGGGGTCCCCCCTCAACACCATATATTTT
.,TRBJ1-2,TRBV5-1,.,CASSLQGANYGYTF,TGCGCCAGCAGCTTACAGGGTGCTAACTATGGCTACACCTTC
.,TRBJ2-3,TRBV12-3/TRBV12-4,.,CASRRERDTQYF,TGTGCCAGCAGACGGGAAAGAGATACGCAGTATTTT
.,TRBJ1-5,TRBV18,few,CASSPDSAYSNQPQHF,TGTGCCAGCTCACCGGACAGCGCATATAGCAATCAGCCCCAGCATTTT
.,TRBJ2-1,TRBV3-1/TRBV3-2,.,CASSQSQTVLSYNEQFF,TGTGCCAGCAGCCAGTCTCAGACAGTATTATCCTACAATGAGCAGTTCTTC
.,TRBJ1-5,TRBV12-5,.,CASGLWRRNQPQHF,TGTGCTAGTGGTTTGTGGAGGAGAAATCAGCCCCAGCATTTT
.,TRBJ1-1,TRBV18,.,CASSPQGTTEAFF,TGTGCCAGCTCACCTCAGGGGACCACTGAAGCTTTCTTT
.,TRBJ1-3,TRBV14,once,CASSQTDSSGNTIYF,TGTGCCAGCAGCCAAACGGACAGTTCTGGAAACACCATATATTTT
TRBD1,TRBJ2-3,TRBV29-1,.,CSVEESGTADTQYF,TGCAGCGTTGAAGAGAGTGGGACAGCGGATACGCAGTATTTT
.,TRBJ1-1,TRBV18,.,CASSPPGGRSSTEAFF,TGTGCCAGCTCACCCCCCGGGGGAAGGTCGTCCACTGAAGCTTTCTTT
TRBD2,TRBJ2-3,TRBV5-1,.,CASSTTSGGDTQYF,TGCGCCAGCAGCACGACTAGCGGGGGAGATACGCAGTATTTT
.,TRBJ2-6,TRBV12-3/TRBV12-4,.,CASSLSGANVLTF,TGTGCCAGCAGTCTATCTGGGGCCAACGTCCTGACTTTC
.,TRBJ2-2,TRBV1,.,CTSSREGLHTGELFF,TGCACCAGCAGCCGAGAGGGACTTCACACCGGGGAGCTGTTTTTT
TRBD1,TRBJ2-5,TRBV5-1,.,CASSLAGGQETQYF,TGCGCCAGCAGCTTGGCAGGGGGCCAAGAGACCCAGTACTTC
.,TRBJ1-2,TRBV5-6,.,CASSGTVPYGYTF,TGTGCCAGCAGCGGGACTGTCCCCTATGGCTACACCTTC
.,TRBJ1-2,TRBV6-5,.,CASSRAQDYGYTF,TGTGCCAGCAGTCGCGCCCAGGACTATGGCTACACCTTC
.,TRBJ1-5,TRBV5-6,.,CASSSTGSPYQPQHF,TGTGCCAGCAGCAGCACCGGGTCCCCATATCAGCCCCAGCATTTT
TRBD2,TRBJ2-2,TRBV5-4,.,CASSLASGGLNTGELFF,TGTGCCAGCAGCTTGGCTAGCGGGGGGCTAAACACCGGGGAGCTGTTTTTT
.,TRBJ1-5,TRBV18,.,CASSPPEGGPQPQHF,TGTGCCAGCTCACCACCGGAGGGGGGGCCTCAGCCCCAGCATTTT
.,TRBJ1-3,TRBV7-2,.,CASSTGGRRGNTIYF,TGTGCCAGCAGTACCGGGGGACGACGGGGAAACACCATATATTTT
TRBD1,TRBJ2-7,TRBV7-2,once,CASSLDRTGTYEQYF,TGTGCCAGCAGCTTAGACCGGACAGGGACCTACGAGCAGTACTTC
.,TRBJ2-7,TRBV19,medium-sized,CASSMYSGSYEQYF,TGTGCCAGTAGTATGTATAGCGGATCCTACGAGCAGTACTTC
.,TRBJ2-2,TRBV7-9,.,CASSLTGFPGELFF,TGTGCCAGCAGCTTAACAGGTTTCCCCGGGGAGCTGTTTTTT
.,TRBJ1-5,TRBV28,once,CASSIPAPGLPYNQPQHF,TGTGCCAGCAGCATTCCCGCCCCGGGGTTACCCTACAATCAGCCCCAGCATTTT
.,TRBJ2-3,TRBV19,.,CASSIVGGTTDTQYF,TGTGCCAGTAGTATTGTAGGGGGTACCACAGATACGCAGTATTTT
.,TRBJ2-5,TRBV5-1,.,CASSLTSSETQYF,TGCGCCAGCAGCTTGACTAGTTCTGAGACCCAGTACTTC
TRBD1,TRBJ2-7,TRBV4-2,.,CASSQDLKGAFEQYF,TGTGCCAGCAGCCAAGATCTGAAGGGGGCGTTTGAGCAGTACTTC
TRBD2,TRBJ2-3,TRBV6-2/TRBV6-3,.,CASSSGGRLPNTQYF,TGTGCCAGCAGTAGCGGGGGTCGCCTACCCAATACGCAGTATTTT